The present entry profiles one T cell receptor beta chain with its context. The antigen is not known. These data belong to a study of blood T cells in healthy people across ages. Overall study results and limits: Any conclusive comparison of naive versus antigen-experienced cells was prevented by using unsorted PBMCs. The percentage of naive T cells correlated strongly with TCR beta diversity. Per million T cells, the diversity of TCR beta decreased roughly linearly as age advanced.

The CDR3 loop spans 14 amino acids. The V gene lost 1 base and the J gene lost 7 bases, with 14 bases spanning the gap. Germline V CDR1 and CDR2: SEHNR, FQNEAQ (reference sequence). Combining a sample-barcoded 5' primer with a J-beta primer mix, a second PCR ran for 7 to 11 cycles. TCRdb passed the 5' RACE reads through MiXCR, listing each CDR3 protein once. The sample holds some 370,000 distinct CDR3 sequences, approximately 51% seen once. The TCR comes from a man in his sixties in good health. The chain uses TRBV7-9 and TRBJ2-7; D perhaps matches TRBD2 (5 bases). Sequences were obtained from blood. The CDR3 DNA is TGTGCCAGCAGCTTAGTAGGCCGAGGGAATGAGCAGTACTTC. Protein: CASSLVGRGNEQYF.